The 12 T cell receptor beta chains in this list originate from one sample, sequenced in a study of control samples from healthy donors and cancer patients (dated by TCRdb to the early 2020s). The library was made by the immunoSEQ multiplex PCR assay. TCRdb limited this immuneACCESS table to in-frame rearrangements with V and J called. A share of clones is missing; checked studies link under half to unresolved V genes, and the rest is unexplained. The sample yields 150,000 to 200,000 clones; 88% were counted once. The ten biggest clones cover over 1.5% of the sample. Sequencing was performed on blood. Every receptor here comes from a man between 18 and 29 years old in good health.

The chain is built from TRBV7-6 and TRBJ2-7; 7 bases match TRBD2. The CDR3 spans 18 residues. J lost 3 bases, V lost 0 bases, and 14 bases had no gene match. The germline V gene encodes CDR1 SGHVS and CDR2 FNYEAQ. The DNA for the CDR3 is TGTGCCAGCAGCTTAGCGCTGGGCCCCGGGGGGACTCGCTACGAGCAGTACTTC. Its translation is CASSLALGPGGTRYEQYF. The full variable domain, completed using reference TRBV7-6 and TRBJ2-7, is GAGVSQSPRYKVTKRGQDVALRCDPISGHVSLYWYRQALGQGPEFLTYFNYEAQQDKSGLPNDRFSAERPEGSISTLTIQRTEQRDSAMYRCASSLALGPGGTRYEQYFGPGTRLTVT.

The chain uses TRBV3-1 (or the pseudogene TRBV3-2) and TRBJ1-3; no reliable D call. CDR3 length equals 15 residues. Trimming pared 1 base from V and 7 bases from J, leaving 14 bases between. Per germline, CDR1 LGHDT and CDR2 YNNKEL (reference sequence). CDR3 in amino acids: CASSQGWGTANTIYF. As DNA, the CDR3 is TGTGCCAGCAGCCAAGGGTGGGGTACTGCGAACACCATATATTTT.

V usage is TRBV28 and J usage is TRBJ2-7; TRBD1 matches at 7 bases. The V segment lost 5 bases and the J segment 3 bases; nucleotides outside the gene matches: 7. The CDR3 has 14 residues. The germline V gene encodes CDR1 MDHEN and CDR2 SYDVKM. DNA of the CDR3: TGTGCCAGCAGTCACAGGGACAGCGACTACGAGCAGTACTTC. Protein product: CASSHRDSDYEQYF.

This chain connects TRBV2 to TRBJ2-2; 9 bases map to TRBD2. Trimming removed 10 bases from V and 2 bases from J; junction bases left unmatched: 8. This CDR3 region has 15 residues. CDR1 is SNHLY and CDR2 is FYNNEI in the germline V gene. The CDR3 DNA follows: TGTGCCATTCTCGCGGGGGGGCGAAACACCGGGGAGCTGTTTTTT. Translating gives CAILAGGRNTGELFF.

The chain has TRBV6-4 and TRBJ1-1, with TRBD1 as a possible D gene (6 bases). The CDR3 covers 16 residues. The ends were cut back, 3 bases at V and 1 base at J, with 15 bases in the middle. Per the germline V gene, CDR1 is MRHNA and CDR2 is SNTAGT. The CDR3 nucleotides are TGTGCCAGCAGTGAAACAGGGTCAGGTCGGAACACTGAAGCTTTCTTT. Translation gives CASSETGSGRNTEAFF.

The V gene is TRBV6-5, the J gene TRBJ1-5, with D tentatively TRBD1 (5 bases). The CDR3 has 15 residues. CDR1 is MNHEY and CDR2 is SVGAGI in the germline V gene. Trimming took 7 bases from V and 1 from J, leaving 14 bases between them. The CDR3 DNA sequence: TGTGCCAGCATTGGGGTCGGACAAAGCAATCAGCCCCAGCATTTT. Its translation is CASIGVGQSNQPQHF.

The chain employs TRBV20-1 and TRBJ2-7; 7 bases are shared with TRBD1. From germline, CDR1 is DFQATT and CDR2 SNEGSKA (reference sequence). The V gene end was trimmed by 4 bases and the J gene end by 2 bases; junction bases not matched to a gene: 5. The CDR3 runs 13 residues. The CDR3 DNA reads TGCAGTGCTATTGAGACAGGGACCTACGAGCAGTACTTC. Its translation: CSAIETGTYEQYF.

V gene TRBV9 combines with J gene TRBJ1-1, with 9 bases aligning to TRBD1. The CDR3 is made up of 16 amino acids. CDR1 SGDLS and CDR2 YYNGEE come from the germline V gene. V trimming: 3 bases; J trimming: 0 bases; junction bases outside the gene matches: 6. CDR3 bases: TGTGCCAGCAGCGCGTGGGACAGGGCCATGAACACTGAAGCTTTCTTT. This encodes CASSAWDRAMNTEAFF.

The chain recombines TRBV11-2 with TRBJ2-1; 13 nucleotides match TRBD2. Trimming removed 2 bases from V and 4 bases from J; junction bases left unmatched: 5. CDR1 is SGHAT, CDR2 FQNNGV, per germline. The CDR3 length is 17 residues. CDR3 nucleotides: TGTGCCAGCAGCTTACTCCGACTAGCGGGAGGTTACAATGAGCAGTTCTTC. Translated, it gives CASSLLRLAGGYNEQFF.

The V gene is TRBV6-5, the J gene TRBJ2-1; D gene ambiguous. The CDR3 is made up of 14 amino acids. V lost 2 bases, J lost 6 bases, and 11 bases lay in between. The V gene's germline CDR1 is MNHEY and CDR2 SVGAGI. CDR3 residues: CASSYGPAANEQFF. The CDR3 region has the DNA TGTGCCAGCAGTTACGGGCCAGCCGCCAATGAGCAGTTCTTC.

The V call is TRBV5-6, the J call TRBJ2-2; D unclear. The CDR3 covers 15 residues. CDR1 and CDR2 (germline): SGHDT, YYEEEE. V was clipped by 0 bases and J by 1 base, with 7 bases between them. The CDR3: CASSLVWENTGELFF. CDR3 sequence (DNA): TGTGCCAGCAGCTTGGTCTGGGAGAACACCGGGGAGCTGTTTTTT.

The chain couples TRBV4-3 to TRBJ2-7; D may correspond to TRBD1 or TRBD2 (6 bases each). Per germline, CDR1 LGHNA and CDR2 YSLEER. The V end lost 0 bases, the J end lost 3 bases, and 15 bases lay between the germline ends. CDR3 length equals 16 residues. In DNA, the CDR3 is TGCGCCAGCAGCCAAGATATGGGGGGCGAAAGCTACGAGCAGTACTTC. Residues: CASSQDMGGESYEQYF.